This TCR beta chain was sequenced in a study of blood T cell repertoires in COVID-19. There are 12 residues in the CDR3. Germline CDR1 is SNHLY and CDR2 is FYNNEI. V was clipped by 6 bases and J by 7 bases, with 12 bases between them. This clone was recorded only once. Original processing methods: Using reference gene primer amplification, nucleated cell counts were estimated. The data were produced by immunoSEQ multiplex PCR, yet TCRdb's version contains in-frame clones alone and is incomplete. V, J and clone size were drawn from that table, and D and trimming were deduced from the DNA. The sample consists of approximately 180,000 clones, 75% to 85% of them appearing once.

The chain recombines TRBV2 with TRBJ1-2; D may be TRBD1 (6 bases). The source is a woman of 80 years or more with COVID-19, enrolled during active disease. Input material: peripheral blood. The CDR3 DNA reads TGTGCCAGCAGAATACAGGGTTCTGGCTACACCTTC. It yields the protein CASRIQGSGYTF.